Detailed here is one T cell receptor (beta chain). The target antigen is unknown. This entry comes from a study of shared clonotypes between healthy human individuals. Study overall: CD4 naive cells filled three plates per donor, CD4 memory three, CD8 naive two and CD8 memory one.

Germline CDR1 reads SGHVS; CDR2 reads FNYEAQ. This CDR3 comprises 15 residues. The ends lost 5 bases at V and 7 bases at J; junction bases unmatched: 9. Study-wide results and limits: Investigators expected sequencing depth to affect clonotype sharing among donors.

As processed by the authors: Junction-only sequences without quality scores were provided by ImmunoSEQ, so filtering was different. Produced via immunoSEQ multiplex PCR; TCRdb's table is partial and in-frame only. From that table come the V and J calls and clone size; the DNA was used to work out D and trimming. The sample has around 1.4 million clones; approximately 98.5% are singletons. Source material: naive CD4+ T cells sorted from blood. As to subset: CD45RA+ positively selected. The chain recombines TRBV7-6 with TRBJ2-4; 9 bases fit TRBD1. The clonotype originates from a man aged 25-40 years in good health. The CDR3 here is CASSPTFGQGNIQYF. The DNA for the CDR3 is TGTGCCAGCAGCCCAACTTTTGGACAGGGGAACATTCAGTACTTC. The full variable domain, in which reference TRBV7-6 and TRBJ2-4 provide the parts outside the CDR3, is GAGVSQSPRYKVTKRGQDVALRCDPISGHVSLYWYRQALGQGPEFLTYFNYEAQQDKSGLPNDRFSAERPEGSISTLTIQRTEQRDSAMYRCASSPTFGQGNIQYFGAGTRLSVL.